These 2 T cell receptor beta chains were all obtained from the same sample, sequenced in a study of blood T cell repertoires in COVID-19. Libraries were prepared by immunoSEQ multiplex PCR; TCRdb keeps only in-frame clonotypes and omits some of them. The sample lists around 67,000 clones, roughly 89% seen once, with 8.5% in the top ten. Material: peripheral blood. All receptors derive from a human donor in a cohort sampled during active COVID-19.

The count of this clone is one. The CDR3 region is CASSLDGGHEQYF. The CDR3 bases are TGTGCCAGCAGTTTAGACGGAGGCCACGAGCAGTACTTC. The genes are TRBV12-3 or TRBV12-4 and TRBJ2-7, with a tentative D call TRBD2 (5 bases). CDR3 length equals 13 residues. V was clipped by 1 base and J by 5 bases, with 9 bases between them.

The V gene is TRBV6-5, the J gene TRBJ2-7, with 7 bases fitting TRBD1. The CDR3 has 15 amino acids. Unmatched junction bases numbered 2, after V lost 0 bases and J lost 0 bases. Germline CDR1 MNHEY, CDR2 SVGAGI. The CDR3 bases are TGTGCCAGCAGTTACTCCGGGACAGCCTCCTACGAGCAGTACTTC. This codes for CASSYSGTASYEQYF.